This TCR beta chain emerged from a study of T cell changes during pregnancy in multiple sclerosis. Sequencing was performed with immunoSEQ multiplex PCR; in TCRdb, only in-frame clones are kept and a portion is missing. The data hold around 23,000 clones, with over 85% observed a single time. The V gene's germline CDR1 is MNHEY and CDR2 SVGAGI. The CDR3 extends over 13 amino acids. Trimming took off 0 bases at V and 3 bases at J, with 5 bases between the two ends. This clonotype was sampled from a female donor in good health, enrolled as a control in a pregnancy study. This chain uses TRBV6-5 with TRBJ1-1; D remains ambiguous. Sequencing used CD8+ T cells from peripheral blood mononuclear cells, obtained in the third trimester of pregnancy. The chain's CDR3 is CASSYSDYTEAFF. CDR3 DNA sequence: TGTGCCAGCAGTTACTCGGACTACACTGAAGCTTTCTTT.